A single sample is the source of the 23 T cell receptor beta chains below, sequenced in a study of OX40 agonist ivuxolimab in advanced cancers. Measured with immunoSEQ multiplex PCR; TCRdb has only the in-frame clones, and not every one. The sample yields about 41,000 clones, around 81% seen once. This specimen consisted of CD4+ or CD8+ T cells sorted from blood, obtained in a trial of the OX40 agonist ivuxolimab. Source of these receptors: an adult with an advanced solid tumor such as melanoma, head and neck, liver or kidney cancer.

CDR3 DNA sequence: TGCAGCGTCGGGACTAGCGGATACAATGAGCAGTTCTTC. Translating gives CSVGTSGYNEQFF. The chain links TRBV29-1 to TRBJ2-1; 11 bases align to TRBD2. Looked up from germline, CDR1 is SQVTM and CDR2 is ANQGSEA. This CDR3 contains 13 residues. V shed 6 bases, J shed 4 bases, and the junction held 2 bases outside the gene matches.

CDR3 nucleotide sequence: TGTGCCAGCAGCTTGGTGGGCCTTACCGGGGCCAACGTCCTGACTTTC. As protein: CASSLVGLTGANVLTF. V usage is TRBV5-4 and J usage is TRBJ2-6; unclear D gene. Trimming left V 0 bases short and J 4 bases short, with 11 bases between. CDR3 length equals 16 residues. Germline V gene sequence: CDR1 SGHNT, CDR2 YYREEE (reference sequence).

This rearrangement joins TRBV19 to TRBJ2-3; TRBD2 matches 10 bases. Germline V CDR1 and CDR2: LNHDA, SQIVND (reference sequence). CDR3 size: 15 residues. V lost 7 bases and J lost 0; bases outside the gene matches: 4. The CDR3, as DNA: TGTGCCAGTAACCGACTAGCGGGTAGCACAGATACGCAGTATTTT. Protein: CASNRLAGSTDTQYF. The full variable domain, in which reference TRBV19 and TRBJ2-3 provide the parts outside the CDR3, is DGGITQSPKYLFRKEGQNVTLSCEQNLNHDAMYWYRQDPGQGLRLIYYSQIVNDFQKGDIAEGYSVSREKKESFPLTVTSAQKNPTAFYLCASNRLAGSTDTQYFGPGTRLTVL.

The CDR3 nucleotides read TGTGCCAGCTCCCAACAATGGGACTGGGGGCGCGATGGAAACACCATATATTTT. This codes for CASSQQWDWGRDGNTIYF. The V and J genes are TRBV18 and TRBJ1-3; TRBD1 is a possible D gene (6 bases). Per the germline V gene, CDR1 is KGHSH and CDR2 is LQKENI. The germline V and J ends were trimmed by 6 bases and 3 bases, with 24 bases remaining between them. The CDR3 is made up of 18 amino acids.

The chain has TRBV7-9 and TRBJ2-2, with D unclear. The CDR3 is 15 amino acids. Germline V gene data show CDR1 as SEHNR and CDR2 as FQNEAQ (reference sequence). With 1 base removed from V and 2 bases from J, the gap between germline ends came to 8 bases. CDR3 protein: CASSLGALNTGELFF. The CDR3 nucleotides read TGTGCCAGCAGCTTAGGGGCCCTAAACACCGGGGAGCTGTTTTTT.

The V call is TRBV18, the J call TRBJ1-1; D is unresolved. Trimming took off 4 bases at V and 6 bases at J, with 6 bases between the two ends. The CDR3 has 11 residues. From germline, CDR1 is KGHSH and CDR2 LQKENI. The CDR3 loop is CASSRTAEAFF. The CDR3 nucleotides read TGTGCCAGCTCACGAACGGCTGAAGCTTTCTTT.

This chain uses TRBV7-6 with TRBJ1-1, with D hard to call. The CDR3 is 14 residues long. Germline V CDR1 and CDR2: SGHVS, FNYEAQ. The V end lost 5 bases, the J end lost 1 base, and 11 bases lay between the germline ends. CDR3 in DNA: TGTGCCAGCAGCCCAACCTGGAGGAACACTGAAGCTTTCTTT. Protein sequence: CASSPTWRNTEAFF.

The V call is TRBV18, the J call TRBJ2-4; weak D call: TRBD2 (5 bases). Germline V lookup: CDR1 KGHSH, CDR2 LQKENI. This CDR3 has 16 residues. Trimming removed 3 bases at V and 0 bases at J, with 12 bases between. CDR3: CASSPTKQLAKNIQYF. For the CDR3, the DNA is TGTGCCAGCTCACCGACTAAACAGCTAGCCAAAAACATTCAGTACTTC.

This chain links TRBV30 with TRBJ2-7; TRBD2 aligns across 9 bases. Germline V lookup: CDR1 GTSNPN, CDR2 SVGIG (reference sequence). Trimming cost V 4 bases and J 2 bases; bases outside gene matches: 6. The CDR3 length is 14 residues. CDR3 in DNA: TGTGCCTGGAACACCGCTAGCGGGACCTACGAGCAGTACTTC. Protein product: CAWNTASGTYEQYF.

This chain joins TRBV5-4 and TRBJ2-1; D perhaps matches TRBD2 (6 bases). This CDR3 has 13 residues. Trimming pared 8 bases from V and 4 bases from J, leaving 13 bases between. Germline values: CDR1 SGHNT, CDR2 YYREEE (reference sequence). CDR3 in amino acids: CASTSRDYNEQFF. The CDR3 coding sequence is TGTGCCAGTACTAGCAGGGATTACAATGAGCAGTTCTTC.

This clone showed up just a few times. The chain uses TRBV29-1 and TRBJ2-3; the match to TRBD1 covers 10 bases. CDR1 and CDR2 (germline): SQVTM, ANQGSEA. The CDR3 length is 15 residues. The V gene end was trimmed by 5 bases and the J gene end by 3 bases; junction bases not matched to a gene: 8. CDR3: CSVRNPGQGTDTQYF. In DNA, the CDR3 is TGCAGCGTTAGAAATCCGGGACAGGGGACAGATACGCAGTATTTT.

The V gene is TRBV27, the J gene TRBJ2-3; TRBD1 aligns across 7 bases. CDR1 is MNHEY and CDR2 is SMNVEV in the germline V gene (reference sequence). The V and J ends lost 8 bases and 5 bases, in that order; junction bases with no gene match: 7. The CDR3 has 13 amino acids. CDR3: CASGRQGEDTQYF. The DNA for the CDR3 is TGTGCCAGCGGGCGACAGGGAGAAGATACGCAGTATTTT.

The DNA of the CDR3 is TGTGCCACCGCGACAGGTCCTGGAAACACCATATATTTT. As protein: CATATGPGNTIYF. This chain connects TRBV19 to TRBJ1-3, with D perhaps matching TRBD1 (6 bases). Germline CDR1 LNHDA, CDR2 SQIVND (reference sequence). V was trimmed by 10 bases and J by 2 bases, leaving 12 bases between them. The CDR3 loop spans 13 amino acids.

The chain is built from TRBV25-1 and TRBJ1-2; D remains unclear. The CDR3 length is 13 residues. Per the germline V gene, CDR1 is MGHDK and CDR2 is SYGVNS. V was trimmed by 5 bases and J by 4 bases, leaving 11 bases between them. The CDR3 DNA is TGTGCCAGCAGTCGGGGAGAAAGCTATGGCTACACCTTC. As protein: CASSRGESYGYTF.

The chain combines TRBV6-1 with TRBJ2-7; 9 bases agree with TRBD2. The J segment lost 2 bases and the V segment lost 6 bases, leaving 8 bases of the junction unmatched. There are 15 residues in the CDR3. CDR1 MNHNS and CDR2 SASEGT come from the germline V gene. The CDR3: CASRRGRTSAYEQYF. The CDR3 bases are TGTGCCAGCAGACGAGGGCGGACTAGCGCCTACGAGCAGTACTTC.

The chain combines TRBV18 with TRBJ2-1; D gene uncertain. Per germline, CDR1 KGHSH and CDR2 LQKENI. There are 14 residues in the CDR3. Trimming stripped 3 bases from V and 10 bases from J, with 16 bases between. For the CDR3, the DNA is TGTGCCAGCTCACCGGGGTTAGGTGTTAAGGAGCAGTTCTTC. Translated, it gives CASSPGLGVKEQFF.

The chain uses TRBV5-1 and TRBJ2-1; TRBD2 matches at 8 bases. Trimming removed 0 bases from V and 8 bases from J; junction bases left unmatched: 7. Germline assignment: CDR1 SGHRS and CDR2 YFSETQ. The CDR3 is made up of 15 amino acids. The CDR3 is CASSLGGGRIDEQFF. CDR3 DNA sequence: TGCGCCAGCAGCTTGGGTGGCGGGAGGATCGATGAGCAGTTCTTC. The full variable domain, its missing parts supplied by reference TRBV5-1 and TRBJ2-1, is KAGVTQTPRYLIKTRGQQVTLSCSPISGHRSVSWYQQTPGQGLQFLFEYFSETQRNKGNFPGRFSGRQFSNSRSEMNVSTLELGDSALYLCASSLGGGRIDEQFFGPGTRLTVL.

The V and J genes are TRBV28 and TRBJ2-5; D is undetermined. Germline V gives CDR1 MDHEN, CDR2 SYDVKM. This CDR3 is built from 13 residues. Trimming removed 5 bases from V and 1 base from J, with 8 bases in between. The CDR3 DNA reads TGTGCCAGCAGTCTTTTGGTCCAAGAGACCCAGTACTTC. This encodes CASSLLVQETQYF.

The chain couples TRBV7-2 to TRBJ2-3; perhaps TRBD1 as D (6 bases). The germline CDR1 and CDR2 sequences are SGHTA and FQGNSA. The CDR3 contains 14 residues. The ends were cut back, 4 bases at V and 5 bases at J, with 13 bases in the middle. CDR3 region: CASSSSARGDTQYF. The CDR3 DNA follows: TGTGCCAGCAGCTCATCCGCCAGGGGAGATACGCAGTATTTT.

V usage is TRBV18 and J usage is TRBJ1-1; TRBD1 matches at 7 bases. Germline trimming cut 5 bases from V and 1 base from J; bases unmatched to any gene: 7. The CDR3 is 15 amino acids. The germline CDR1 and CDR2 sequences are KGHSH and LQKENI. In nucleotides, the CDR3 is TGTGCCAGCTCATCTTCGACAGGGCGGAACACTGAAGCTTTCTTT. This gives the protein CASSSSTGRNTEAFF. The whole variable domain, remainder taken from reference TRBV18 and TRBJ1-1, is NAGVMQNPRHLVRRRGQEARLRCSPMKGHSHVYWYRQLPEEGLKFMVYLQKENIIDESGMPKERFSAEFPKEGPSILRIQQVVRGDSAAYFCASSSSTGRNTEAFFGQGTRLTVV.

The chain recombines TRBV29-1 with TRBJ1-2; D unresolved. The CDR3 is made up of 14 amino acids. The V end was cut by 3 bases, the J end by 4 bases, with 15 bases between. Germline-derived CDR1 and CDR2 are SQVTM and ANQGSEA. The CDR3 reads CSVDRWLEAYGYTF. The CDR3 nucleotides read TGCAGCGTTGACAGGTGGTTAGAAGCCTATGGCTACACCTTC.

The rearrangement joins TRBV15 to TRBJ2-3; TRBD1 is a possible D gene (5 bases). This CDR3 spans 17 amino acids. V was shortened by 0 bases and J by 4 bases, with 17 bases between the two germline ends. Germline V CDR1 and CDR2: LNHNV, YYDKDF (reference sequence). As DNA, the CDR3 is TGTGCCACCAGCAGAGATCCGCAGGGCGTGAATCCAGATACGCAGTATTTT. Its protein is CATSRDPQGVNPDTQYF.

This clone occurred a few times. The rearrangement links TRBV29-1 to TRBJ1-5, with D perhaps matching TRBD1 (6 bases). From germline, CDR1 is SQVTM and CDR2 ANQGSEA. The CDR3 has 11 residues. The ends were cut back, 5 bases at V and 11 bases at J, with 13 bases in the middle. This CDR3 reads CSVRDPGAQHF. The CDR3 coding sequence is TGCAGCGTTAGGGACCCAGGGGCCCAGCATTTT.